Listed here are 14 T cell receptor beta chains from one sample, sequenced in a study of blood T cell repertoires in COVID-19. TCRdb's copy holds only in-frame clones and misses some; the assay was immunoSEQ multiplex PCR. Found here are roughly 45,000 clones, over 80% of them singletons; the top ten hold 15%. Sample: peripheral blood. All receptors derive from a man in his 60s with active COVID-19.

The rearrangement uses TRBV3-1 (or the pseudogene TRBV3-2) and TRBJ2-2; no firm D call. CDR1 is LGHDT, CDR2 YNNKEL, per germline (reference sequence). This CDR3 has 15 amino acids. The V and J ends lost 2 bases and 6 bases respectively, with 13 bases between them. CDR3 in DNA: TGTGCCAGCAGCCAACACTCCCAACCATCCGGGGAGCTGTTTTTT. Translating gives CASSQHSQPSGELFF.

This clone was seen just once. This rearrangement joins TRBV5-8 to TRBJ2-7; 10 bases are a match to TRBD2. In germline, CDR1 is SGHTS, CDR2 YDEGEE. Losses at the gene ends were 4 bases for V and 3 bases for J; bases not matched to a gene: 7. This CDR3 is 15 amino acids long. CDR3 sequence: CASSPWTSGYYEQYF. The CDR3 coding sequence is TGTGCCAGCAGCCCGTGGACTAGCGGTTACTACGAGCAGTACTTC.

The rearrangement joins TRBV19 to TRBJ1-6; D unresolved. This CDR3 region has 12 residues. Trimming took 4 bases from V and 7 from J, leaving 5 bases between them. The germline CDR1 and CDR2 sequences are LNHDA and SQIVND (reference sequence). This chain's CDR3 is CASSNRNSPLHF. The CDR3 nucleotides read TGTGCCAGTAGTAACAGAAATTCACCCCTCCACTTT.

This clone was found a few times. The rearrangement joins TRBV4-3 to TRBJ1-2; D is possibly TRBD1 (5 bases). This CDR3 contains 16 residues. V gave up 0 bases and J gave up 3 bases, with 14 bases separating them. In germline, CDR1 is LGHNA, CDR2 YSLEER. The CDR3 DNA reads TGCGCCAGCAGCCAAGAAATTACCAGGGCGGACTATGGCTACACCTTC. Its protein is CASSQEITRADYGYTF.

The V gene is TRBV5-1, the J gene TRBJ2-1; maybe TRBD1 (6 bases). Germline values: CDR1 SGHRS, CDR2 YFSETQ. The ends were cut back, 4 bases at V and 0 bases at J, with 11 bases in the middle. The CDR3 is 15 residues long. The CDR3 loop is CASSNGQSSYNEQFF. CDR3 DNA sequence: TGCGCCAGCAGCAACGGACAGAGCTCCTACAATGAGCAGTTCTTC.

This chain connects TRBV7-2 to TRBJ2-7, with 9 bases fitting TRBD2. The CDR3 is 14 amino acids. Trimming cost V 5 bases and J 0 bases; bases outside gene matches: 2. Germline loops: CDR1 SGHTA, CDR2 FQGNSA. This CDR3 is CASSERGDSYEQYF. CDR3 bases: TGTGCCAGCAGCGAGCGGGGGGACTCCTACGAGCAGTACTTC. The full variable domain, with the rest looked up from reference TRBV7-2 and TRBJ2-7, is GAGVSQSPSNKVTEKGKDVELRCDPISGHTALYWYRQSLGQGLEFLIYFQGNSAPDKSGLPSDRFSAERTGGSVSTLTIQRTQQEDSAVYLCASSERGDSYEQYFGPGTRLTVT.

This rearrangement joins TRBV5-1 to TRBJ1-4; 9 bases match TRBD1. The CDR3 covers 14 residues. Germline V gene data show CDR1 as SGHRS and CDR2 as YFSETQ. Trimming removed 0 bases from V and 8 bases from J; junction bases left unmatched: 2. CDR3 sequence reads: CASSLGQGEEKLFF. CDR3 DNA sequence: TGCGCCAGCAGCTTGGGACAGGGGGAGGAAAAACTGTTTTTT. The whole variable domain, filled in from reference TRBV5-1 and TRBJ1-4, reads KAGVTQTPRYLIKTRGQQVTLSCSPISGHRSVSWYQQTPGQGLQFLFEYFSETQRNKGNFPGRFSGRQFSNSRSEMNVSTLELGDSALYLCASSLGQGEEKLFFGSGTQLSVL.

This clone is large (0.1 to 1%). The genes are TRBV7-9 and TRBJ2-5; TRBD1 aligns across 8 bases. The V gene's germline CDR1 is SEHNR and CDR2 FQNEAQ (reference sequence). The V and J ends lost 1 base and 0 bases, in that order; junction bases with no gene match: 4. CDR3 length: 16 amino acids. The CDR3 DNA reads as TGTGCCAGCAGCTTAGGGGGGACAGGCTACCAAGAGACCCAGTACTTC. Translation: CASSLGGTGYQETQYF.

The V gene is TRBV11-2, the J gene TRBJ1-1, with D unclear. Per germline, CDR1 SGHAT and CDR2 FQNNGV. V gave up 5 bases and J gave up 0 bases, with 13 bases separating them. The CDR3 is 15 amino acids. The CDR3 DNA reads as TGTGCCAGCAGCGGCATGAGAGGCATGAACACTGAAGCTTTCTTT. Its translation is CASSGMRGMNTEAFF.

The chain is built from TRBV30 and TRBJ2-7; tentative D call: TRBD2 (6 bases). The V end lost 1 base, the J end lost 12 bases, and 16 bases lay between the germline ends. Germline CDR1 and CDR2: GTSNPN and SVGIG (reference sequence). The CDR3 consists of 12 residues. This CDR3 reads CAWSEGGDRPYF. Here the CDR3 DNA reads TGTGCCTGGAGTGAAGGCGGGGACCGCCCGTACTTC.

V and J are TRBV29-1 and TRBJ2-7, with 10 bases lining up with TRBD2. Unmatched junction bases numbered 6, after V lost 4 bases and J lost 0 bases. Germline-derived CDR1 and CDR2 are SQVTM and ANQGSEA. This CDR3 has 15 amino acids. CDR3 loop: CSVGSGGLVSYEQYF. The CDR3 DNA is TGCAGCGTTGGTAGCGGGGGGCTGGTCTCCTACGAGCAGTACTTC.

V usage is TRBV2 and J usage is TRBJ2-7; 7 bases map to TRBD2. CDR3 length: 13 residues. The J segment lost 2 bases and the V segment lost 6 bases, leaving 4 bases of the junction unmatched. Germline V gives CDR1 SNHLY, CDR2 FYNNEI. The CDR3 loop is CASSGTTTYEQYF. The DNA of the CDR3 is TGTGCCAGCAGCGGGACTACTACCTACGAGCAGTACTTC.

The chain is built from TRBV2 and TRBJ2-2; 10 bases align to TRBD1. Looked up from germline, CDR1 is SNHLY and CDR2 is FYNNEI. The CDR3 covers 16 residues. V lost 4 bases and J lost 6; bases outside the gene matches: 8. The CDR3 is CASSVGTGVMSGELFF. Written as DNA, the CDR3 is TGTGCCAGCAGTGTGGGGACAGGGGTTATGTCCGGGGAGCTGTTTTTT.

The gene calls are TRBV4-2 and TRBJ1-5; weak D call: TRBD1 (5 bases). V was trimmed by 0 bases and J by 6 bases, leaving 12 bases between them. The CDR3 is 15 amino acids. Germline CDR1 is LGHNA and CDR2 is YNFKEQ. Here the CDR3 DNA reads TGTGCCAGCAGCCAAGATATCTTGGGGGGTCAGCCCCAGCATTTT. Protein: CASSQDILGGQPQHF.